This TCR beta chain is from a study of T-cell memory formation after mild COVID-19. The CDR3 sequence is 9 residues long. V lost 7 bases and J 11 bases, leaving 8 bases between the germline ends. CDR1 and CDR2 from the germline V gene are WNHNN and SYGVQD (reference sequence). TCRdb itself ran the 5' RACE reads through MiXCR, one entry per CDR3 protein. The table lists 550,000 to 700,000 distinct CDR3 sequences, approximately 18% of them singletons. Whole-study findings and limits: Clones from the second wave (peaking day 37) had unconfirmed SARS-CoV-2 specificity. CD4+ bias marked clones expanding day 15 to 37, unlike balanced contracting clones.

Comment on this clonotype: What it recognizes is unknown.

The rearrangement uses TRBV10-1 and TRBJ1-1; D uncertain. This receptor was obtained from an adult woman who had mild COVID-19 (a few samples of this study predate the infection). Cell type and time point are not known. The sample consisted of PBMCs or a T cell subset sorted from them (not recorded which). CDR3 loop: CASTPVAFF. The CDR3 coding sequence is TGCGCCAGCACCCCCGTCGCTTTCTTT.